These T cell receptor beta chains were read from a single sample in a study of regulatory T cells in long-lasting Graves disease. Each CDR3 protein gets one entry after TCRdb re-called the multiplex PCR reads with MiXCR. The sample contains about 440,000 distinct CDR3 sequences, 14% to 15% of which appear only once. This sample also appeared in a second study, on T cells in Graves' hyperthyroidism and ophthalmopathy.

This specimen consisted of peripheral blood mononuclear cells (PBMCs), obtained at new diagnosis, from a patient treated with antithyroid drugs. The receptor source for this set is a woman aged 25 to 45 with Graves disease. CDR3s leave out the opening cysteine and the closing phenylalanine or tryptophan. Size tells how often a clone was seen (once, few, many) or the class of an expanded clone, and some rows leave it out.

cdr3_aa	clone_size	v_call	j_call
AWTEPRRLAGAREQY	few	TRBV30	NA
ASSFGGPNEKLF	NA	TRBV7-9	TRBJ1-4
SGTGVEGGYT	NA	TRBV29-1	TRBJ1-2
ASRKEGTGHSGNTIY	few	TRBV6-5	TRBJ1-3
ASSEQEGDGYT	many	TRBV9	TRBJ1-2
ASSEPFGSMRGYT	NA	TRBV18	TRBJ1-2
ASSRQGTSDTQY	few	TRBV10-1	TRBJ2-3
ASSVAVTGELF	NA	TRBV9	TRBJ2-2
ASKQGTSTDTQY	many	TRBV6-1	TRBJ2-3
ASSLQGANTEAF	many	TRBV7-9	TRBJ1-1
ASSPQGTGAGANVLT	many	TRBV3-1	TRBJ2-6
SAIPTGAGNSRLH	NA	TRBV20-1	TRBJ1-6
ASSSRQALSYEQY	many	TRBV11-2	TRBJ2-7
ASSVGTGGDRNYGYT	many	TRBV9	TRBJ1-2
SVTPGTRLNEKLF	many	TRBV29-1	TRBJ1-4
ASSTGIRGGDHNEQF	few	TRBV19	TRBJ2-1
ASSREGSYNEQF	many	TRBV6-1	TRBJ2-1